The present T cell receptor beta chain was sequenced within a study of blood T cell repertoires in COVID-19. Study information: The United States, Italy and Spain provided the acute and convalescent COVID-19 samples. T cells, B-cell-depleted T cells, or PBMCs supplied cDNA or gDNA.

Some clones are missing from TCRdb's copy, which holds only in-frame ones; the method was immunoSEQ multiplex PCR. The table shows approximately 100,000 clones, with around 92% occurring only once. The junction had 7 bases not matched to a gene; V was cut back by 0 bases and J by 11 bases. In germline, CDR1 is MGHRA, CDR2 YSYEKL. CDR3 length: 14 residues. There are a few counts of this clone. The sequence was collected from a man in his forties or fifties with active COVID-19. Specimen: peripheral blood. V is TRBV4-1 and J is TRBJ1-1, with 9 bases lining up with TRBD1. CDR3 nucleotides: TGCGCCAGCAGCCAAGATAGGGACAGGGATCAGGCTTTCTTT. Its translation: CASSQDRDRDQAFF.